This entry describes one T cell receptor beta chain. This sample was included in a study of shared T cell receptors in the human thymus. TCRdb keeps only in-frame clones here, not all; method: immunoSEQ multiplex PCR. The repertoire includes hundreds of thousands of clones, roughly 90% of them detected once, and 0.0085% to 0.012% sits in the top ten. Germline CDR1 and CDR2: MNHEY and SVGAGI. V was pared by 7 bases and J by 3 bases, with 18 bases between. CDR3 size: 15 residues. These same records also appear under a second study, on human thymus T cells. That work states: Repertoires sampled from thymus and blood appeared biased in V and J gene usage.

The source material was thymocytes. This chain joins TRBV6-5 and TRBJ1-1; TRBD1 is a possible D gene (6 bases). The sequence derives from a boy under two years old with a congenital heart defect. The CDR3, as DNA: TGTGCCAGCACCCAACAGGGAAGTGCGGACACTGAAGCTTTCTTT. It translates to CASTQQGSADTEAFF.